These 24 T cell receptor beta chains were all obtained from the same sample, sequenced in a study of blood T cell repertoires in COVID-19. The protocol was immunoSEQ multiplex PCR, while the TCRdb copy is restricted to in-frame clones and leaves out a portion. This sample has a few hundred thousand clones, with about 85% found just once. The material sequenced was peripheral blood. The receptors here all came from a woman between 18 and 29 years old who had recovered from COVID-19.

Here the CDR3 DNA reads TGTGCCAGTAGTGCCCGGACAGCAAACTTTTTAAACTATGGCTACACCTTC. Translating it yields CASSARTANFLNYGYTF. The rearrangement uses TRBV19 and TRBJ1-2; a possible D gene is TRBD1 (6 bases). The germline gives CDR1 LNHDA, CDR2 SQIVND (reference sequence). The CDR3 loop spans 17 amino acids. The ends were cut back, 5 bases at V and 2 bases at J, with 21 bases in the middle.

The CDR3 here is CSVAGTGVPSYEQYF. For the CDR3, the DNA is TGCAGCGTTGCTGGGACAGGGGTCCCCTCCTACGAGCAGTACTTC. V is TRBV29-1 and J is TRBJ2-7, with TRBD1 matching 10 bases. The CDR3 covers 15 residues. Trimming at V came to 4 bases and at J to 0 bases, leaving 6 bases not matched to a gene. The germline V gene encodes CDR1 SQVTM and CDR2 ANQGSEA.

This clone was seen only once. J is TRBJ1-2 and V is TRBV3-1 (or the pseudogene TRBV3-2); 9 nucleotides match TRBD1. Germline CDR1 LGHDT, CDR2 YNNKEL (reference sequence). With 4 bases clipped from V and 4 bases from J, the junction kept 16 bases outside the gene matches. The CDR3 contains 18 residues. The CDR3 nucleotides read TGTGCCAGCAGCCTTCCTTTTCCCTCCGGGACAGGGTTCTATGGCTACACCTTC. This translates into CASSLPFPSGTGFYGYTF.

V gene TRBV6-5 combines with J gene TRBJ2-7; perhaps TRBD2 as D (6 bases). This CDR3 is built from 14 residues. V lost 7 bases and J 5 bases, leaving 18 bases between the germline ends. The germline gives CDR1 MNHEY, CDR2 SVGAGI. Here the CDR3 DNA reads TGTGCCAGCAAGTCGGGAGCACTCATCGACGAGCAGTACTTC. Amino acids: CASKSGALIDEQYF.

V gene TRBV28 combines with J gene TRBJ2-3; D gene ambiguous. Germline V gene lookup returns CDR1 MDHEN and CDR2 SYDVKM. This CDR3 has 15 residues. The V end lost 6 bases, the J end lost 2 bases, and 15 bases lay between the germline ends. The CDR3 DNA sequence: TGTGCCAGCAGCTCAATGACGGGTATCACAGATACGCAGTATTTT. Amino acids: CASSSMTGITDTQYF.

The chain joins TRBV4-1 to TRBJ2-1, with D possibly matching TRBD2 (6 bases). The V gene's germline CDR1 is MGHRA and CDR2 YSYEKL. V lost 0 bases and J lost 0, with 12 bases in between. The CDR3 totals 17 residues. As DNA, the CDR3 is TGCGCCAGCAGCCAAGATGAAGGGGACTTCTCCTACAATGAGCAGTTCTTC. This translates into CASSQDEGDFSYNEQFF.

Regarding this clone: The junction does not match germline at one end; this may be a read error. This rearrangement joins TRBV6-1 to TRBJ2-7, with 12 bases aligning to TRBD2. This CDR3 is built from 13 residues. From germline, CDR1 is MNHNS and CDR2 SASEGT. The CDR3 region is CASSEGGLAGPHF. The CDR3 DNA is TGTGCCAGCAGTGAGGGGGGACTAGCGGGCCCACACTTC.

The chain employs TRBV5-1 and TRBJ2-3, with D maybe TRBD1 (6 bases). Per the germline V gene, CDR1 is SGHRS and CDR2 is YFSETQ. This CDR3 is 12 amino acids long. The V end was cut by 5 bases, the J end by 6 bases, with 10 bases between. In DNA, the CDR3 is TGCGCCAGCAGTCCCCAGGGGGATACGCAGTATTTT. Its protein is CASSPQGDTQYF.

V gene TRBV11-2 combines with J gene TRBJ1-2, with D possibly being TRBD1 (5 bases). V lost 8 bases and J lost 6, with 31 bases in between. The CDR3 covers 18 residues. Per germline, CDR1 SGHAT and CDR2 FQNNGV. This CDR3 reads CASRRLLLGRRDGHGYTF. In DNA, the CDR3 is TGTGCCAGCCGGCGCTTGTTGCTGGGGAGGAGGGACGGACATGGCTACACCTTC. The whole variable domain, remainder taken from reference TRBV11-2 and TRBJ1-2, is EAGVAQSPRYKIIEKRQSVAFWCNPISGHATLYWYQQILGQGPKLLIQFQNNGVVDDSQLPKDRFSAERLKGVDSTLKIQPAKLEDSAVYLCASRRLLLGRRDGHGYTFGSGTRLTVV.

DNA of the CDR3: TGTGCCAGCAGCGTCTCTAGCGCTCACACAGATACGCAGTATTTT. Amino acids: CASSVSSAHTDTQYF. The gene calls are TRBV9 and TRBJ2-3; D might be TRBD2 (6 bases). CDR1 and CDR2 (germline): SGDLS, YYNGEE. This CDR3 is 15 amino acids long. V lost 2 bases and J 2 bases, leaving 12 bases between the germline ends. Full variable domain (remainder filled in from reference TRBV9 and TRBJ2-3): DSGVTQTPKHLITATGQRVTLRCSPRSGDLSVYWYQQSLDQGLQFLIQYYNGEERAKGNILERFSAQQFPDLHSELNLSSLELGDSALYFCASSVSSAHTDTQYFGPGTRLTVL.

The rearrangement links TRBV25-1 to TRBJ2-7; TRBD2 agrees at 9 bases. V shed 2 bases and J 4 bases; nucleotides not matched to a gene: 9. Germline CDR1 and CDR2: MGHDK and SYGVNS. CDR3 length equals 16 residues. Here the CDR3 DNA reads TGTGCCAGCAGTGAAGAGAGGAATAGCGGGAGTTACGAGCAGTACTTC. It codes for CASSEERNSGSYEQYF.

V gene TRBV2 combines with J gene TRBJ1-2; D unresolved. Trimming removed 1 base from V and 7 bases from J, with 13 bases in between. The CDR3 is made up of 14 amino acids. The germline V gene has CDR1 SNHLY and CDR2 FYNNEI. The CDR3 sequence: CASSEGAAQVGYTF. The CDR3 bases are TGTGCCAGCAGTGAAGGCGCGGCGCAAGTTGGCTACACCTTC.

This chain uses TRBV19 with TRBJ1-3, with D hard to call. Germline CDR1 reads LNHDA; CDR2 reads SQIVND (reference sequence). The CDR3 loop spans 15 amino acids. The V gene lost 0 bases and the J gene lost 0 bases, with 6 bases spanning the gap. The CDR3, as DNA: TGTGCCAGTAGTATAGATTACAGCTCTGGAAACACCATATATTTT. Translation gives CASSIDYSSGNTIYF.

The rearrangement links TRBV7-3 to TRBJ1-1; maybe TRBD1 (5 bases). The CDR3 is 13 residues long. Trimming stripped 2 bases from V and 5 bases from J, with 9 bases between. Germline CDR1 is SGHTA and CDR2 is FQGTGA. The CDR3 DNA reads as TGTGCCAGCAGCTTATCAGGGCGAACTGAAGCTTTCTTT. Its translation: CASSLSGRTEAFF.

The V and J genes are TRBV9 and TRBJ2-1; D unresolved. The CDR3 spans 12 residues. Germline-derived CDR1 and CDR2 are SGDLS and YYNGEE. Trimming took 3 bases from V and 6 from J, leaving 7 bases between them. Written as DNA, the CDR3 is TGTGCCAGCAGCGCCGCGCCCAATGAGCAGTTCTTC. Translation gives CASSAAPNEQFF.

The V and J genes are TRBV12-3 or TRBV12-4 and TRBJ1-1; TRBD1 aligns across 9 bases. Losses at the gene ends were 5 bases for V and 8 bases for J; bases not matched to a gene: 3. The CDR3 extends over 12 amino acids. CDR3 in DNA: TGTGCCAGCAGTCACACAGGGGGCGAAGCTTTCTTT. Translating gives CASSHTGGEAFF.

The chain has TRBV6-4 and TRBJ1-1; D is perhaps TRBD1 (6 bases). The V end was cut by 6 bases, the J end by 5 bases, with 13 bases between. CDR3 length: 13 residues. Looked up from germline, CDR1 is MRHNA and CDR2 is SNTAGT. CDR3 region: CASREQGGTEAFF. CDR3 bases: TGTGCCAGCAGAGAACAGGGCGGGACTGAAGCTTTCTTT.

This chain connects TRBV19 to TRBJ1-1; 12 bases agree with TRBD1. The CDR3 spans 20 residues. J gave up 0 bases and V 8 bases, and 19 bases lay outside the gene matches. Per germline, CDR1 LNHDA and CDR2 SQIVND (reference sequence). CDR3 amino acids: CASSPGQGARGIRMNTEAFF. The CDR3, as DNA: TGTGCCAGTTCCCCGGGACAGGGGGCGCGTGGGATAAGGATGAACACTGAAGCTTTCTTT.

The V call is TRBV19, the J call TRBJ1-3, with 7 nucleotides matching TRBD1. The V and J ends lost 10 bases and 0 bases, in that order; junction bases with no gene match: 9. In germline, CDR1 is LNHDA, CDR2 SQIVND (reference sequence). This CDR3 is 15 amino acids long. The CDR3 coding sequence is TGTGCCACCTCGACAGGGTCGAGCTCTGGAAACACCATATATTTT. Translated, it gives CATSTGSSSGNTIYF.

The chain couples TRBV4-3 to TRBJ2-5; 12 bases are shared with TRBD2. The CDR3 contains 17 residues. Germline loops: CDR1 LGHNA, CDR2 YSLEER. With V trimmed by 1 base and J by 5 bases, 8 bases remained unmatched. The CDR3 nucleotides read TGCGCCAGCAGCCAAGGCCGACTAGCGGGAGTCTCGGAGACCCAGTACTTC. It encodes CASSQGRLAGVSETQYF.

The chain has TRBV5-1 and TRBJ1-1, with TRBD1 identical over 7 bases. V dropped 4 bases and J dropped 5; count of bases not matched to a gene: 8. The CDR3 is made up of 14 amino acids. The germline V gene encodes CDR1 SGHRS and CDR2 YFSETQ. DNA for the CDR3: TGCGCCAGCAGCATGACAGGGAAGAATACTGAAGCTTTCTTT. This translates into CASSMTGKNTEAFF.

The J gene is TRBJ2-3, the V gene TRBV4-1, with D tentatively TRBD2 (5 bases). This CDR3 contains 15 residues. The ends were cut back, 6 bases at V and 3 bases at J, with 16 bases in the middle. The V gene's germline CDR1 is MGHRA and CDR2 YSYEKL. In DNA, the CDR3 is TGCGCCAGCAGGCAGCTAGCACACGAGACAGATACGCAGTATTTT. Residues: CASRQLAHETDTQYF.

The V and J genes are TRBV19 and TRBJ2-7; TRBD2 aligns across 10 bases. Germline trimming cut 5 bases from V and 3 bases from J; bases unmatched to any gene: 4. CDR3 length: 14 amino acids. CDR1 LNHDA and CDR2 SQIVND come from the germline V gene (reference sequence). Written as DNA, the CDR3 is TGTGCCAGTAGTTTCAGCGGGGGGGACTACGAGCAGTACTTC. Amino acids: CASSFSGGDYEQYF.

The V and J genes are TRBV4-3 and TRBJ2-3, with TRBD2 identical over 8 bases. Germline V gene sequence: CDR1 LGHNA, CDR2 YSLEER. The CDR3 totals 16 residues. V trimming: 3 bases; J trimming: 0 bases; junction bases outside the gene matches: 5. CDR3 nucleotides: TGCGCCAGCAGCCAGCGTATAGCGGGGAGCACAGATACGCAGTATTTT. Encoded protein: CASSQRIAGSTDTQYF.